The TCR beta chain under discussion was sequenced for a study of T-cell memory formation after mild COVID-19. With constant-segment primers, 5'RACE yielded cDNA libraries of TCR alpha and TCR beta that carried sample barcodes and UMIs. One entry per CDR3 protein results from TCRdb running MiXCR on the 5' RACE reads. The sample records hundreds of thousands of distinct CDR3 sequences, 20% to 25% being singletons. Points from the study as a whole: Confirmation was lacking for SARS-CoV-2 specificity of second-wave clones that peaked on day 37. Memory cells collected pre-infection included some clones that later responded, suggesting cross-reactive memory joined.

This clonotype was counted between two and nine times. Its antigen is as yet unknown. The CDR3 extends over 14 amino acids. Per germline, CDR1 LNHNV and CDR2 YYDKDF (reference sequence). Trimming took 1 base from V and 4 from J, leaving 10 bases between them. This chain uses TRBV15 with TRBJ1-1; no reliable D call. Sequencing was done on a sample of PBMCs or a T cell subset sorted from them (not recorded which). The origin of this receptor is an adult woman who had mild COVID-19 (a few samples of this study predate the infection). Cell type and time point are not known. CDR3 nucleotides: TGTGCCACCAGCAGAGTTCGTGGAAGCACTGAAGCTTTCTTT. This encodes CATSRVRGSTEAFF.